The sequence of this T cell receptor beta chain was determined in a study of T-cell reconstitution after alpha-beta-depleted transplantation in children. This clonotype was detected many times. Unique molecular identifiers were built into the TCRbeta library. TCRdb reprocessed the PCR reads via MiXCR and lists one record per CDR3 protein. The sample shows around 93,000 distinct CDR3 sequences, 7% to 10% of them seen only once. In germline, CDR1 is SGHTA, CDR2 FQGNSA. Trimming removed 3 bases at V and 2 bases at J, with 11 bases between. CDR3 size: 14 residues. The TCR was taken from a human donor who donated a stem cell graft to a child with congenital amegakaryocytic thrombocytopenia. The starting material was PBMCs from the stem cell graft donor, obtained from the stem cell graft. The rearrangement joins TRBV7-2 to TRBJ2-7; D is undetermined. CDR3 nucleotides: TGTGCCAGCAGCTTTGGCGCTGGAACCTACGAGCAGTACTTC. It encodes CASSFGAGTYEQYF.